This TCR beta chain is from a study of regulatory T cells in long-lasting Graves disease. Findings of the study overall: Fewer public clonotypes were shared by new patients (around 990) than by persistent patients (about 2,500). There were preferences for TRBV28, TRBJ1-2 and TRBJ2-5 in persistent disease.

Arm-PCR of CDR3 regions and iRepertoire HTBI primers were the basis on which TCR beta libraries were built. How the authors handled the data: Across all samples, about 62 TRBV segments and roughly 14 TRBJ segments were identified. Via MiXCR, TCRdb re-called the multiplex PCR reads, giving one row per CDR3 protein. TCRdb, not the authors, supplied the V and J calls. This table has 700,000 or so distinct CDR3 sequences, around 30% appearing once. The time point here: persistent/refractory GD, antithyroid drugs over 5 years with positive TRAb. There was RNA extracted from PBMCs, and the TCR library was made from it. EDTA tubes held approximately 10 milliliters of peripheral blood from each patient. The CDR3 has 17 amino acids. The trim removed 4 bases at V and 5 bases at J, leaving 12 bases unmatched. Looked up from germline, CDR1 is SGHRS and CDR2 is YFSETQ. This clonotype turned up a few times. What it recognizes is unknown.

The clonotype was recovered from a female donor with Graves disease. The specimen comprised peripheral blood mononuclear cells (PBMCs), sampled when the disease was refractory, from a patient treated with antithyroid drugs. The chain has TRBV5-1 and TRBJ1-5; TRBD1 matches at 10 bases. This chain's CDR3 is CASSVGTGQGDYQPQHF. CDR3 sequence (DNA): TGCGCCAGCAGCGTGGGGACCGGACAGGGGGACTATCAGCCCCAGCATTTT.